A single sample is the source of the 22 T cell receptor beta chains below, sequenced in a study of control samples from healthy donors and cancer patients. Clones were read by immunoSEQ multiplex PCR, and TCRdb kept only the in-frame ones, dropping some. The repertoire includes tens of thousands of clones, just under 85% of them detected once, and approximately 20% sits in the top ten. Sequenced sample: blood. The receptors come from a man under 40 in good health.

The genes are TRBV28 and TRBJ2-5, with a tentative D call TRBD1 (6 bases). CDR3 length equals 14 residues. V gave up 3 bases and J gave up 4 bases, with 12 bases separating them. CDR1 and CDR2 from the germline V gene are MDHEN and SYDVKM. The DNA for the CDR3 is TGTGCCAGCAGTTTCTTACAGGGAGTAGAGACCCAGTACTTC. Amino acid sequence: CASSFLQGVETQYF.

This clone was detected only once. The germline gene is not matched at one end of the junction; a read error may be the cause. CDR3 nucleotide sequence: TGCGCCAGCAGACCCTCCTTTAATTCACCCCTCCACTTT. The encoded protein is CASRPSFNSPLHF. This rearrangement joins TRBV5-1 to TRBJ1-6; no clear D. The germline V gene encodes CDR1 SGHRS and CDR2 YFSETQ. This CDR3 is 13 amino acids long.

The chain uses TRBV19 and TRBJ1-1, with TRBD1 as a possible D gene (6 bases). In germline, CDR1 is LNHDA, CDR2 SQIVND (reference sequence). The CDR3 consists of 16 residues. Trimming removed 1 base at V and 0 bases at J, with 12 bases between. The DNA of the CDR3 is TGTGCCAGTAGTATAGTAGACAGGCGGGTGAACACTGAAGCTTTCTTT. Encoded protein: CASSIVDRRVNTEAFF. The full variable domain, in which reference TRBV19 and TRBJ1-1 provide the parts outside the CDR3, is DGGITQSPKYLFRKEGQNVTLSCEQNLNHDAMYWYRQDPGQGLRLIYYSQIVNDFQKGDIAEGYSVSREKKESFPLTVTSAQKNPTAFYLCASSIVDRRVNTEAFFGQGTRLTVV.

In its sample, this clone was seen a few times. This chain uses TRBV11-2 with TRBJ1-2; no firm D call. Germline CDR1 reads SGHAT; CDR2 reads FQNNGV. Trimming left V 2 bases short and J 1 base short, with 8 bases between. The CDR3 sequence is 14 residues long. CDR3 in amino acids: CASSLSTINYGYTF. Written as DNA, the CDR3 is TGTGCCAGCAGCTTAAGCACGATTAACTATGGCTACACCTTC.

This sequence joins TRBV11-2 and TRBJ1-1; TRBD1 is a possible D gene (5 bases). The V end was cut by 0 bases, the J end by 3 bases, with 11 bases between. Germline lookup yields CDR1 SGHAT and CDR2 FQNNGV. The CDR3 runs 15 residues. The CDR3 sequence: CASSLEGRRDTEAFF. The DNA of the CDR3 is TGTGCCAGCAGCTTAGAGGGGCGGAGGGACACTGAAGCTTTCTTT.

The V and J genes are TRBV5-1 and TRBJ1-4; 8 bases align to TRBD1. V shed 2 bases, J shed 7 bases, and the junction held 7 bases outside the gene matches. Germline assignment: CDR1 SGHRS and CDR2 YFSETQ. This CDR3 is built from 15 residues. Here the CDR3 reads CASSLRSGGLEKLFF. CDR3 DNA sequence: TGCGCCAGCAGCTTAAGATCAGGGGGCCTTGAAAAACTGTTTTTT.

The chain recombines TRBV19 with TRBJ2-2; D gene uncertain. This CDR3 has 16 amino acids. Germline CDR1 is LNHDA and CDR2 is SQIVND (reference sequence). Trimming shortened V by 2 bases and J by 0 bases, and 10 bases separated the two germline ends. CDR3 DNA sequence: TGTGCCAGTAGTATAAGATCGCAGACGAACACCGGGGAGCTGTTTTTT. Translated: CASSIRSQTNTGELFF.

Only one count was recorded for this clone. The chain couples TRBV25-1 to TRBJ1-1; tentatively, D is TRBD1 (5 bases). V gave up 4 bases and J gave up 10 bases, with 10 bases separating them. Germline-derived CDR1 and CDR2 are MGHDK and SYGVNS. This CDR3 is 11 amino acids long. The CDR3 loop is CASSVGRGAFF. CDR3 DNA sequence: TGTGCCAGCAGTGTAGGAAGGGGAGCTTTCTTT.

The genes are TRBV5-1 and TRBJ2-3, with D unresolved. Germline values: CDR1 SGHRS, CDR2 YFSETQ. The CDR3 has 16 amino acids. V was trimmed by 4 bases and J by 2 bases, leaving 17 bases between them. CDR3: CASSHGSETFTDTQYF. The CDR3 DNA reads TGCGCCAGCAGCCACGGGTCAGAAACCTTCACAGATACGCAGTATTTT. The variable domain in full, completed from reference TRBV5-1 and TRBJ2-3, reads KAGVTQTPRYLIKTRGQQVTLSCSPISGHRSVSWYQQTPGQGLQFLFEYFSETQRNKGNFPGRFSGRQFSNSRSEMNVSTLELGDSALYLCASSHGSETFTDTQYFGPGTRLTVL.

This chain joins TRBV27 and TRBJ1-4; D gene ambiguous. The length of the CDR3 is 15 residues. Germline V gives CDR1 MNHEY, CDR2 SMNVEV (reference sequence). The germline V and J ends were trimmed by 5 bases and 5 bases, with 15 bases remaining between them. CDR3: CASSLRPWENEKLFF. CDR3 sequence (DNA): TGTGCCAGCAGTCTCCGCCCGTGGGAAAATGAAAAACTGTTTTTT.

The chain joins TRBV5-1 to TRBJ2-2, with D hard to call. V lost 0 bases and J 4 bases, leaving 10 bases between the germline ends. The CDR3 contains 15 residues. Per germline, CDR1 SGHRS and CDR2 YFSETQ. The CDR3 nucleotides are TGCGCCAGCAGCTTGGTGGTGGGCCGCACCGGGGAGCTGTTTTTT. Translating gives CASSLVVGRTGELFF.

The chain uses TRBV10-3 and TRBJ1-5; D possibly corresponds to TRBD1 (6 bases). Germline V CDR1 and CDR2: ENHRY, SYGVKD. V was trimmed by 3 bases and J by 5 bases, leaving 17 bases between them. This CDR3 contains 16 residues. The CDR3 protein is CAISDPRAGADQPQHF. In nucleotides, the CDR3 is TGTGCCATCAGTGACCCTAGGGCAGGGGCAGATCAGCCCCAGCATTTT.

The chain joins TRBV5-6 to TRBJ2-7; 7 bases align to TRBD1. V dropped 0 bases and J dropped 1; count of bases not matched to a gene: 1. Germline V CDR1 and CDR2: SGHDT, YYEEEE. The CDR3 contains 14 residues. For the CDR3, the DNA is TGTGCCAGCAGCTTGGGACAGGGATCCTACGAGCAGTACTTC. Translated, it gives CASSLGQGSYEQYF.

This clone has only a few counts. The CDR3 bases are TGTGCCAGTAGTATAGACCAGAGGAAAGATCAGCCCCAGCATTTT. It yields the protein CASSIDQRKDQPQHF. The genes are TRBV19 and TRBJ1-5; D gene uncertain. V gave up 0 bases and J gave up 5 bases, with 11 bases separating them. The CDR3 loop spans 15 amino acids. The germline CDR1 and CDR2 sequences are LNHDA and SQIVND (reference sequence).

The chain recombines TRBV5-1 with TRBJ1-5; 12 nucleotides match TRBD1. The germline V gene encodes CDR1 SGHRS and CDR2 YFSETQ. This CDR3 spans 16 amino acids. The ends lost 3 bases at V and 3 bases at J; junction bases unmatched: 4. DNA for the CDR3: TGCGCCAGCAGCTACGGGACAGGGGGCTCCAATCAGCCCCAGCATTTT. Translated: CASSYGTGGSNQPQHF.

The J gene is TRBJ2-3, the V gene TRBV7-2; D unresolved. Trimming took 1 base from V and 4 from J, leaving 9 bases between them. The CDR3 has 14 amino acids. In germline, CDR1 is SGHTA, CDR2 FQGNSA. The CDR3 here is CASSLGPSSDTQYF. The CDR3 nucleotides are TGTGCCAGCAGCTTAGGGCCCAGTTCAGATACGCAGTATTTT.

V and J are TRBV28 and TRBJ1-1; D gene uncertain. Between the trimmed V and J ends, which lost 4 bases and 4 bases, there was a span of 7 bases. The CDR3 totals 12 residues. Germline-derived CDR1 and CDR2 are MDHEN and SYDVKM. In DNA, the CDR3 is TGTGCCAGCAGTTGGGGTGTCACTGAAGCTTTCTTT. It codes for CASSWGVTEAFF.

This chain joins TRBV21-1 and TRBJ2-3; whether TRBD1, the table's D call, matches the DNA was not checked. TRBV21-1 is recorded as a pseudogene. The CDR3 spans 16 residues. The DNA of the CDR3 is TGTGCCAGCAGCACCCGAGGGGGCTGGGTCACAGATACGCAGTATTTT. It codes for CASSTRGGWVTDTQYF.

The chain links TRBV6-2 or TRBV6-3 to TRBJ2-2; TRBD1 aligns across 10 bases. Trimming removed 2 bases from V and 1 base from J; junction bases left unmatched: 13. Per the germline V gene, CDR1 is MNHEY and CDR2 is SVGEGT. CDR3 length equals 20 residues. Here the CDR3 DNA reads TGTGCCAGCAGTTACCCTACTCTCCGGGACAGGGGTCAGAACACCGGGGAGCTGTTTTTT. Amino acids: CASSYPTLRDRGQNTGELFF.

The chain carries TRBV7-8 and TRBJ2-2; no clear D gene. V was cut by 2 bases and J by 3 bases, with 7 bases left in between. This CDR3 has 14 amino acids. Per germline, CDR1 SGHVS and CDR2 FQNEAQ. This chain's CDR3 is CASSLIPYTGELFF. CDR3 bases: TGTGCCAGCAGCTTAATCCCTTACACCGGGGAGCTGTTTTTT.

This sequence joins TRBV6-1 and TRBJ1-1, with 7 bases matching TRBD1. The CDR3 spans 18 residues. Germline V lookup: CDR1 MNHNS, CDR2 SASEGT. The V and J ends lost 1 base and 1 base, in that order; junction bases with no gene match: 12. CDR3 in amino acids: CASSEEPLYRDRNTEAFF. The CDR3 coding sequence is TGTGCCAGCAGTGAAGAACCGCTCTACCGGGACAGGAACACTGAAGCTTTCTTT.

The chain combines TRBV19 with TRBJ1-6; D gene ambiguous. In germline, CDR1 is LNHDA, CDR2 SQIVND (reference sequence). There are 12 residues in the CDR3. V was clipped by 6 bases and J by 8 bases, with 8 bases between them. The CDR3 spells CASRLEDSPLHF. As DNA, the CDR3 is TGTGCCAGTAGATTAGAGGATTCACCCCTCCACTTT. Based on the CDR3 plus reference TRBV19 and TRBJ1-6, the full variable domain is DGGITQSPKYLFRKEGQNVTLSCEQNLNHDAMYWYRQDPGQGLRLIYYSQIVNDFQKGDIAEGYSVSREKKESFPLTVTSAQKNPTAFYLCASRLEDSPLHFGNGTRLTVT.